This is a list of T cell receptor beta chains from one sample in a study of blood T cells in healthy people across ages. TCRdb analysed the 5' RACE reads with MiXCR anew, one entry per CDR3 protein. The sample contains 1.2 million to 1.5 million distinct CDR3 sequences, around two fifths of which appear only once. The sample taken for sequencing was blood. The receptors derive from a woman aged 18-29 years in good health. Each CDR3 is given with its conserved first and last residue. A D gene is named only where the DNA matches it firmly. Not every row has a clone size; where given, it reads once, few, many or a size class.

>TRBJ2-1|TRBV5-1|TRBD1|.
CASQWTGGNEQFF
TGCGCCAGCCAATGGACAGGGGGCAATGAGCAGTTCTTC
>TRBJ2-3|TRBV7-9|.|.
CAGSLAADTQYF
TGTGCCGGCAGCTTAGCCGCCGATACGCAGTATTTT
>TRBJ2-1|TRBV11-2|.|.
CASSLGMGSYNEQFF
TGTGCCAGCAGCTTGGGGATGGGTTCCTACAATGAGCAGTTCTTC
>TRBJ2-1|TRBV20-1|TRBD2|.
CSARSSGGYSYNEQFF
TGCAGTGCTAGATCTAGCGGGGGTTACTCCTACAATGAGCAGTTCTTC
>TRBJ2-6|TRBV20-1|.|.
CSASEGDGANVLTF
TGCAGTGCTAGTGAAGGAGACGGGGCCAACGTCCTGACTTTC
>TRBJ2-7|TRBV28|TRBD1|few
CASSLTGQSAYFGYEQYF
TGTGCCAGCAGTTTGACAGGGCAGTCGGCTTATTTCGGCTACGAGCAGTACTTC
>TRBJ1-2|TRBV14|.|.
CASSPGRGHYGYTF
TGTGCCAGCAGCCCTGGCAGGGGCCACTATGGCTACACCTTC
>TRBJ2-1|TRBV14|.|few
CASLGLGGGLANEQFF
TGTGCCAGCCTTGGCCTCGGAGGGGGCCTCGCCAATGAGCAGTTCTTC
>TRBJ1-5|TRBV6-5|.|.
CASGGEGGNQPQHF
TGTGCCAGCGGGGGGGAGGGCGGCAATCAGCCCCAGCATTTT
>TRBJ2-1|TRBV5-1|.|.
CASSLPSGFDEQFF
TGCGCCAGCAGCTTGCCAAGTGGGTTCGATGAGCAGTTCTTC
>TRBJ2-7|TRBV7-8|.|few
CASGPSSGQYF
TGTGCCAGCGGTCCATCCTCAGGGCAGTACTTC
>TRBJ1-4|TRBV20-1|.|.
CSASRRGSLDEKLFF
TGCAGTGCTTCCAGGAGAGGGAGCTTAGATGAAAAACTGTTTTTT
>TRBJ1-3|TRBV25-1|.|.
CASRQGSGNTIYF
TGTGCCAGCAGACAGGGCTCTGGAAACACCATATATTTT
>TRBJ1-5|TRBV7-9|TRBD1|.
CASSLWAGQGAQPQHF
TGTGCCAGCAGCCTATGGGCGGGACAGGGGGCTCAGCCCCAGCATTTT
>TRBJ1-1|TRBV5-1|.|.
CASSLDTGAFF
TGCGCCAGCAGCTTGGACACTGGAGCTTTCTTT
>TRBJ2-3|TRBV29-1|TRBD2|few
CSVGTSGIGFGDTQYF
TGCAGCGTTGGCACTAGCGGGATAGGTTTTGGAGATACGCAGTATTTT
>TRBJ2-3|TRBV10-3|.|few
CAISAGGTSTDTQYF
TGTGCCATCAGTGCGGGTGGCACGTCCACAGATACGCAGTATTTT
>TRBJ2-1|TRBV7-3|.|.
CASSLSPASSYNEQFF
TGTGCCAGCAGCTTAAGTCCAGCGAGCTCCTACAATGAGCAGTTCTTC
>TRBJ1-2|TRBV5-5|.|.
CASSLGDGEYGYTF
TGTGCCAGCAGCTTGGGGGACGGGGAATATGGCTACACCTTC
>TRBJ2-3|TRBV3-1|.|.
CASSHGGTSTDTQYF
TGTGCCAGCAGCCACGGCGGAACTAGCACAGATACGCAGTATTTT
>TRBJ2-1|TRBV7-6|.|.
CASSLDGENEQFF
TGTGCCAGTAGCTTAGACGGTGAGAATGAGCAGTTCTTC
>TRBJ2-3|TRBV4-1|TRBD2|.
CASSPGYPSGSADTQYF
TGCGCCAGCAGCCCCGGTTACCCTAGCGGGAGCGCAGATACGCAGTATTTT
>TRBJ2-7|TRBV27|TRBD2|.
CASRRLARSYEQYF
TGTGCCAGCAGGCGACTAGCGAGGTCCTACGAGCAGTACTTC
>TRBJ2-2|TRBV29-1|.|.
CSVRPEWAGELFF
TGCAGCGTTCGGCCAGAGTGGGCCGGGGAGCTGTTTTTT
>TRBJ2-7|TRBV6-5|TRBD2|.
CASSLTSGGTYNEQYF
TGTGCCAGCAGCCTGACTAGCGGGGGGACTTACAATGAGCAGTACTTC
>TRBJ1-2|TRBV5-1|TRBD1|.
CASSKDRGDYGYTF
TGCGCCAGCAGCAAAGACAGGGGCGATTATGGCTACACCTTC
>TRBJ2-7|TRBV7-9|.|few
CASSLPGPAYEQYF
TGTGCCAGCAGCCTACCAGGGCCTGCCTACGAGCAGTACTTC
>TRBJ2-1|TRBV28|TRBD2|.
CASSLPSGTSDEQFF
TGTGCCAGCAGTTTACCATCCGGGACTAGCGACGAGCAGTTCTTC
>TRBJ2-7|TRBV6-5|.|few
CASSWSADGTYEQYF
TGTGCCAGCAGTTGGTCGGCCGACGGCACCTACGAGCAGTACTTC
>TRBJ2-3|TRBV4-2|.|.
CASSQDRSGWAADTQYF
TGTGCCAGCAGCCAAGATAGAAGCGGGTGGGCCGCAGATACGCAGTATTTT
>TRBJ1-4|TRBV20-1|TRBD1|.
CSAREQGAHEKLFF
TGCAGTGCTAGAGAGCAGGGGGCACATGAAAAACTGTTTTTT
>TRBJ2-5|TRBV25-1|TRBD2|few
CASSERTSGGLPQETQYF
TGTGCCAGCAGTGAACGGACTAGCGGGGGCCTTCCACAAGAGACCCAGTACTTC
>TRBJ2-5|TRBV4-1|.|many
CASSQDPGETQYF
TGCGCCAGCAGCCAAGACCCAGGAGAGACCCAGTACTTC
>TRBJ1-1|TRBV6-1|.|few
CASSEARGRSTEAFF
TGTGCCAGCAGTGAAGCGCGAGGGAGGAGTACTGAAGCTTTCTTT